The next 3 T cell receptor beta chains were all read from a single sample in a study of blood T cell repertoires in COVID-19. Assay: immunoSEQ multiplex PCR; the TCRdb copy retains only in-frame clones and omits some. The sample lists about 250,000 clones, about 86% seen once, with approximately 5.4% in the top ten. Input material: peripheral blood. The receptors shown here come from an elderly man with acute or convalescent COVID-19.

The CDR3 spells CATSSSLAGDSYEQYF. Here the CDR3 DNA reads TGTGCCACCAGCTCAAGCCTAGCGGGGGACTCCTACGAGCAGTACTTC. The V gene is TRBV24-1, the J gene TRBJ2-7; 10 bases are shared with TRBD2. This CDR3 spans 16 amino acids. Germline loops: CDR1 KGHDR, CDR2 SFDVKD. V trimming: 7 bases; J trimming: 0 bases; junction bases outside the gene matches: 8.

The chain is built from TRBV5-1 and TRBJ1-1, with 7 nucleotides matching TRBD1. This CDR3 spans 15 amino acids. J lost 0 bases, V lost 3 bases, and 5 bases had no gene match. The germline CDR1 and CDR2 sequences are SGHRS and YFSETQ. CDR3 nucleotide sequence: TGCGCCAGCAGCTCGGACAGGACAGTGAACACTGAAGCTTTCTTT. This gives the protein CASSSDRTVNTEAFF.

The V gene is TRBV7-8, the J gene TRBJ2-7; TRBD1 agrees at 8 bases. In germline, CDR1 is SGHVS, CDR2 FQNEAQ. After removal of 2 bases from V and 6 bases from J, the junction contained 6 bases not matched to a gene. The CDR3 is 14 amino acids. CDR3 region: CASSLQGAVLEQYF. The CDR3 bases are TGTGCCAGCAGCTTACAGGGGGCCGTTCTCGAGCAGTACTTC.